A single sample gave rise to the 28 T cell receptor beta chains below, sequenced in a study of T cell responses to AZD1222 COVID-19 vaccine. The data were produced by immunoSEQ multiplex PCR, yet TCRdb's version contains in-frame clones alone and is incomplete. The data show approximately 74,000 clones, with just over 85% seen just once and about 2.5% held by the top ten. Specimen: peripheral blood, collected on day 0 of AZD1222 vaccination. Receptors were obtained from an adult in good health.

J is TRBJ2-7 and V is TRBV7-9, with D perhaps assigned TRBD1 or TRBD2 (5 bases each). Germline loops: CDR1 SEHNR, CDR2 FQNEAQ (reference sequence). This CDR3 spans 13 amino acids. V lost 5 bases to trimming and J lost 1 base, with 9 bases between them. CDR3 coding DNA: TGTGCCAGCAGCCCGGGACGGTCCTACGAGCAGTACTTC. It codes for CASSPGRSYEQYF.

The chain links TRBV27 to TRBJ2-3; 12 bases are a match to TRBD2. The J segment lost 0 bases and the V segment lost 6 bases, leaving 1 base of the junction unmatched. The germline V gene has CDR1 MNHEY and CDR2 SMNVEV (reference sequence). The CDR3 sequence is 15 residues long. For the CDR3, the DNA is TGTGCCAGCAGGGGACTAGCGGGTAGCACAGATACGCAGTATTTT. Its protein is CASRGLAGSTDTQYF.

This clone was detected a few times. The chain combines TRBV2 with TRBJ2-5; 9 nucleotides line up with TRBD2. Germline loops: CDR1 SNHLY, CDR2 FYNNEI. V trimming: 4 bases; J trimming: 5 bases; junction bases outside the gene matches: 14. The CDR3 is 17 residues long. Here the CDR3 reads CASSVTLRGRVRETQYF. The CDR3 DNA sequence: TGTGCCAGCAGTGTAACTTTACGCGGGAGGGTTCGTGAGACCCAGTACTTC.

This clone was counted a few times. The chain recombines TRBV7-2 with TRBJ1-1, with TRBD1 as a possible D gene (5 bases). The CDR3 consists of 15 residues. In germline, CDR1 is SGHTA, CDR2 FQGNSA. The ends were cut back, 6 bases at V and 5 bases at J, with 19 bases in the middle. This CDR3 reads CASSPDPGRGTEAFF. The DNA for the CDR3 is TGTGCCAGCAGTCCGGACCCGGGGAGGGGAACTGAAGCTTTCTTT.

This clone was seen once. The chain combines TRBV3-1 (or the pseudogene TRBV3-2) with TRBJ2-2, with a weak D call TRBD2 (6 bases). Trimming pared 6 bases from V and 6 bases from J, leaving 14 bases between. This CDR3 comprises 14 residues. Germline CDR1 LGHDT, CDR2 YNNKEL (reference sequence). This CDR3 is CASRRRDIAGELFF. In DNA form, the CDR3 reads TGTGCCAGCAGGCGGCGGGATATCGCCGGGGAGCTGTTTTTT.

In DNA, the CDR3 is TGTGCCAGCAGCCGAGGCGGGGGGCCGGGAGATACGCAGTATTTT. Its translation is CASSRGGGPGDTQYF. The J gene is TRBJ2-3, the V gene TRBV7-6; 8 bases agree with TRBD2. The CDR3 is 15 residues long. V dropped 5 bases and J dropped 5; count of bases not matched to a gene: 9. Germline V CDR1 and CDR2: SGHVS, FNYEAQ.

The chain couples TRBV5-1 to TRBJ1-4, with D uncertain. The germline V gene encodes CDR1 SGHRS and CDR2 YFSETQ. Between the trimmed V and J ends, which lost 4 bases and 8 bases, there was a span of 15 bases. The CDR3 has 14 residues. CDR3 in DNA: TGCGCCAGCAGCCTCGAAGGGTCGGACGAAAAACTGTTTTTT. The encoded protein is CASSLEGSDEKLFF.

This clone occurred once. This chain joins TRBV4-3 and TRBJ1-1; D unclear. The V end lost 6 bases, the J end lost 4 bases, and 18 bases lay between the germline ends. CDR3 length equals 15 residues. CDR1 and CDR2 from the germline V gene are LGHNA and YSLEER. CDR3 in amino acids: CASSPSGRFGTEAFF. The CDR3 region has the DNA TGCGCCAGCAGTCCCTCCGGCAGGTTCGGCACTGAAGCTTTCTTT.

The chain is built from TRBV5-4 and TRBJ2-7, with 14 bases that match TRBD2. The CDR3 covers 15 residues. The germline V gene has CDR1 SGHNT and CDR2 YYREEE (reference sequence). Trimming cost V 4 bases and J 5 bases; bases outside gene matches: 5. CDR3: CASSMAGLAGDEQYF. DNA of the CDR3: TGTGCCAGCAGCATGGCGGGACTAGCGGGAGACGAGCAGTACTTC.

The rearrangement links TRBV18 to TRBJ2-5, with D hard to call. Germline V gives CDR1 KGHSH, CDR2 LQKENI. The V end was cut by 3 bases, the J end by 3 bases, with 11 bases between. This CDR3 has 14 amino acids. CDR3 amino acids: CASSPSDGEETQYF. CDR3 coding DNA: TGTGCCAGCTCACCCTCGGACGGAGAAGAGACCCAGTACTTC.

This sequence joins TRBV19 and TRBJ2-7; 8 bases fit TRBD2. With 0 bases clipped from V and 6 bases from J, the junction kept 7 bases outside the gene matches. Germline CDR1 reads LNHDA; CDR2 reads SQIVND (reference sequence). The CDR3 loop spans 15 amino acids. CDR3 residues: CASSIDGGLGVEQYF. The CDR3 coding sequence is TGTGCCAGTAGTATAGATGGGGGACTAGGTGTCGAGCAGTACTTC.

The V call is TRBV28, the J call TRBJ2-5; 9 bases agree with TRBD2. CDR1 is MDHEN and CDR2 is SYDVKM in the germline V gene. V shed 6 bases and J 8 bases; nucleotides not matched to a gene: 10. The CDR3 runs 14 residues. CDR3 sequence: CASSPAGGAETQYF. CDR3 coding DNA: TGTGCCAGCAGCCCAGCGGGAGGTGCGGAAACCCAGTACTTC.

The J gene is TRBJ1-2, the V gene TRBV28; 7 nucleotides agree with TRBD1. The germline gives CDR1 MDHEN, CDR2 SYDVKM. The CDR3 spans 17 residues. The ends lost 2 bases at V and 8 bases at J; junction bases unmatched: 17. CDR3 protein: CASSLKRRDRAKGGYTF. The CDR3 DNA reads TGTGCCAGCAGTTTAAAGCGGCGAGACAGGGCAAAAGGAGGCTACACCTTC.

Here the CDR3 DNA reads TGCGCCAGCAGCTTGGCCGGGCGGGAGAGCTCCTACGAGCAGTACTTC. Protein: CASSLAGRESSYEQYF. The chain carries TRBV5-1 and TRBJ2-7; 7 positions agree with TRBD2. J was trimmed by 0 bases and V by 0 bases; bases with no gene match: 6. The length of the CDR3 is 16 residues. CDR1 is SGHRS, CDR2 YFSETQ, per germline.

This chain joins TRBV2 and TRBJ1-1; D not certain. There are 12 residues in the CDR3. V dropped 6 bases and J dropped 7 bases, with 12 bases sitting between them. Germline loops: CDR1 SNHLY, CDR2 FYNNEI. This CDR3 is CASSFYPIEAFF. The CDR3 DNA is TGTGCCAGCAGCTTCTATCCGATTGAAGCTTTCTTT.

The chain has TRBV11-3 and TRBJ2-2, with 12 bases identical to TRBD2. Germline V lookup: CDR1 SGHNT, CDR2 YENEEA. The CDR3 consists of 16 residues. V lost 4 bases, J lost 4 bases, and 4 bases stayed unmatched. The CDR3 sequence: CASSSALAGGTGELFF. The CDR3 DNA sequence: TGTGCCAGCAGCTCAGCACTAGCGGGAGGCACCGGGGAGCTGTTTTTT. Full variable domain (remainder filled in from reference TRBV11-3 and TRBJ2-2): EAGVVQSPRYKIIEKKQPVAFWCNPISGHNTLYWYLQNLGQGPELLIRYENEEAVDDSQLPKDRFSAERLKGVDSTLKIQPAELGDSAVYLCASSSALAGGTGELFFGEGSRLTVL.

This clone appeared a few times. This rearrangement joins TRBV10-3 to TRBJ1-1; no firm D call. Trimming shortened V by 1 base and J by 0 bases, and 12 bases separated the two germline ends. Germline V lookup: CDR1 ENHRY, CDR2 SYGVKD. The length of the CDR3 is 16 residues. The CDR3 sequence is CAISEWGRGVNTEAFF. The CDR3 DNA sequence: TGTGCCATCAGTGAGTGGGGTCGGGGTGTGAACACTGAAGCTTTCTTT.

The J gene is TRBJ1-4, the V gene TRBV27; the match to TRBD1 covers 9 bases. The CDR3 spans 15 residues. The germline V gene has CDR1 MNHEY and CDR2 SMNVEV (reference sequence). V lost 2 bases, J lost 5 bases, and 3 bases stayed unmatched. The CDR3 DNA reads TGTGCCAGCAGTTTAGTGGGACAGGGAAATGAAAAACTGTTTTTT. Protein product: CASSLVGQGNEKLFF.

The V gene is TRBV15, the J gene TRBJ2-7; 12 bases are a match to TRBD1. CDR3 length: 16 residues. CDR1 and CDR2 (germline): LNHNV, YYDKDF (reference sequence). With V trimmed by 7 bases and J by 5 bases, 12 bases remained unmatched. The CDR3 DNA follows: TGTGCCACCACCGATGGGGTTGGGACAGGGGGCAACGAGCAGTACTTC. Encoded protein: CATTDGVGTGGNEQYF.

In its sample, this clone was seen a few times. V gene TRBV28 combines with J gene TRBJ1-1; D remains unclear. This CDR3 comprises 15 residues. Per germline, CDR1 MDHEN and CDR2 SYDVKM. V dropped 4 bases and J dropped 3 bases, with 15 bases sitting between them. The CDR3 DNA sequence: TGTGCCAGCAGTTACGTTGCGACGAGGGACACTGAAGCTTTCTTT. This encodes CASSYVATRDTEAFF.

The rearrangement links TRBV5-6 to TRBJ2-5; TRBD2 aligns across 11 bases. The CDR3 is 16 amino acids. Germline V CDR1 and CDR2: SGHDT, YYEEEE. V was pared by 2 bases and J by 1 base, with 4 bases of the junction left unmatched. The CDR3 is CASSLGLAGIQETQYF. The CDR3 region has the DNA TGTGCCAGCAGCTTAGGACTAGCGGGCATCCAAGAGACCCAGTACTTC.

The chain couples TRBV2 to TRBJ1-3; possibly TRBD1 for D (5 bases). The CDR3 has 14 amino acids. CDR1 and CDR2 from the germline V gene are SNHLY and FYNNEI. Trimming took 3 bases from V and 8 from J, leaving 14 bases between them. This CDR3 is CASSDEGAGDTIYF. The CDR3 DNA reads TGTGCCAGCAGTGACGAAGGGGCTGGGGACACCATATATTTT.

The rearrangement links TRBV3-1 (or the pseudogene TRBV3-2) to TRBJ2-7; TRBD1 matches 7 bases. The CDR3 length is 13 residues. The junction had 4 bases not matched to a gene; V was cut back by 2 bases and J by 6 bases. Looked up from germline, CDR1 is LGHDT and CDR2 is YNNKEL (reference sequence). The CDR3 DNA reads TGTGCCAGCAGCCAAACAGACAGGGCCGAGCAGTACTTC. Its protein is CASSQTDRAEQYF.

The chain employs TRBV7-2 and TRBJ2-1, with 8 bases identical to TRBD2. There are 15 residues in the CDR3. Trimming removed 1 base from V and 3 bases from J; junction bases left unmatched: 2. Per the germline V gene, CDR1 is SGHTA and CDR2 is FQGNSA. CDR3 sequence reads: CASSLVSGNYNEQFF. DNA of the CDR3: TGTGCCAGCAGCTTAGTTAGCGGGAACTACAATGAGCAGTTCTTC.

On this clone itself: One end of the junction is discordant with germline, which a read error may explain. The chain is built from TRBV27 and TRBJ1-1, with no clear D. Germline V gene sequence: CDR1 MNHEY, CDR2 SMNVEV (reference sequence). This CDR3 has 14 residues. This CDR3 is CASSLFPGNSEAFF. CDR3 sequence (DNA): TGTGCCAGCAGTTTATTTCCGGGGAACTCTGAAGCTTTCTTT.

This chain connects TRBV24-1 to TRBJ2-2; D is unresolved. The germline V and J ends were trimmed by 4 bases and 4 bases, with 15 bases remaining between them. Germline-derived CDR1 and CDR2 are KGHDR and SFDVKD. The CDR3 has 16 amino acids. The CDR3 DNA follows: TGTGCCACCAGTGACGCGGACCTAAAGAGCACCGGGGAGCTGTTTTTT. It encodes CATSDADLKSTGELFF.

As concerns this clone: At one end the junction does not follow the germline gene, possibly because of a read error. The rearrangement joins TRBV9 to TRBJ1-6, with 7 bases that match TRBD1. The CDR3 is 14 amino acids. CDR1 is SGDLS and CDR2 is YYNGEE in the germline V gene. The CDR3: CASSFRDSHSALHF. Written as DNA, the CDR3 is TGTGCCAGCAGCTTCCGGGACAGCCATTCAGCCCTCCACTTT.

The V gene is TRBV3-1 (or the pseudogene TRBV3-2), the J gene TRBJ1-6; unclear D gene. The V gene's germline CDR1 is LGHDT and CDR2 YNNKEL (reference sequence). The CDR3 runs to 15 residues. The V and J ends lost 2 bases and 5 bases respectively, with 10 bases between them. The CDR3 sequence: CASSQWSVNNSPLHF. The CDR3 nucleotides are TGTGCCAGCAGCCAATGGTCAGTCAATAATTCACCCCTCCACTTT.